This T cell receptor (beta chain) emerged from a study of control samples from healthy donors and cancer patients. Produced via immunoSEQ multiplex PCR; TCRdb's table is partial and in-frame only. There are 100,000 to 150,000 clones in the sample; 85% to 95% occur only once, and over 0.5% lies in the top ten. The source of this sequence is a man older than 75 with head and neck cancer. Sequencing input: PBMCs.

Here the CDR3 reads CASSTSGSDEQYF. CDR3 DNA: TGTGCCAGCAGCACTAGCGGGAGCGACGAGCAGTACTTC. The V call is TRBV7-9, the J call TRBJ2-7; TRBD2 agrees at 11 bases. CDR1 SEHNR and CDR2 FQNEAQ come from the germline V gene (reference sequence). The CDR3 length is 13 residues. J gave up 5 bases and V 5 bases, and 2 bases lay outside the gene matches. Drawing the rest from reference TRBV7-9 and TRBJ2-7, the complete variable domain is DTGVSQNPRHKITKRGQNVTFRCDPISEHNRLYWYRQTLGQGPEFLTYFQNEAQLEKSRLLSDRFSAERPKGSFSTLEIQRTEQGDSAMYLCASSTSGSDEQYFGPGTRLTVT.